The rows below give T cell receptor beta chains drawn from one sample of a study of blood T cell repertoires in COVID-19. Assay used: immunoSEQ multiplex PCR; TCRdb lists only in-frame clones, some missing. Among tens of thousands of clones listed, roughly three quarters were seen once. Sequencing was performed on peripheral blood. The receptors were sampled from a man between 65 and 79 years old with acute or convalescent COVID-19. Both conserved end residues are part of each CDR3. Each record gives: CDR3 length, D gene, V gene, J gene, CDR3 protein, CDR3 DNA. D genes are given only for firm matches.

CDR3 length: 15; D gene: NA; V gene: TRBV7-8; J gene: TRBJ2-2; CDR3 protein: CASSLIRGYTGELFF; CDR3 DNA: TGTGCCAGCAGCCTTATCCGGGGGTATACCGGGGAGCTGTTTTTT
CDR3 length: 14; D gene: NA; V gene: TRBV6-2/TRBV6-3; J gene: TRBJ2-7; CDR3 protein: CASTPGGAAYEQYF; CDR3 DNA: TGTGCCAGCACCCCCGGAGGGGCAGCCTACGAGCAGTACTTC
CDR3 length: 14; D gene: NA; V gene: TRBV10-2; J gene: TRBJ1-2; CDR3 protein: CASSESGAVGGYTF; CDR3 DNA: TGCGCCAGCAGTGAGTCGGGGGCGGTCGGTGGCTACACCTTC
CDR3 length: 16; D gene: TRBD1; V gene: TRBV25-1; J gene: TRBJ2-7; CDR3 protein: CASSARDRGGSYEQYF; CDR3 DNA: TGTGCCAGCAGCGCTAGAGACAGGGGTGGTTCCTACGAGCAGTACTTC
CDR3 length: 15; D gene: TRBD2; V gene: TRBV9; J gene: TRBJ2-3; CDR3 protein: CASTETSGITDTQYF; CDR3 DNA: TGTGCCAGCACCGAAACTAGCGGCATTACAGATACGCAGTATTTT
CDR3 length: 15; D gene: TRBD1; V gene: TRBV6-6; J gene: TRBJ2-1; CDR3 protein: CASSSPTKQGYEQFF; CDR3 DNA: TGTGCCAGCAGTTCCCCGACCAAACAGGGGTATGAGCAGTTCTTC
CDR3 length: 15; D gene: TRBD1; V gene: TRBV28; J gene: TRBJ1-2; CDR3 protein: CASSFGVAGGLGYTF; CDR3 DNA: TGTGCCAGCAGTTTCGGAGTCGCAGGGGGCTTGGGCTACACCTTC
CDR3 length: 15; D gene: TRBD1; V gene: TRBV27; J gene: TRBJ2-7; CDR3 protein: CASSSWTGRSYEQYF; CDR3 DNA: TGTGCCAGCAGTTCCTGGACAGGGAGATCCTACGAGCAGTACTTC
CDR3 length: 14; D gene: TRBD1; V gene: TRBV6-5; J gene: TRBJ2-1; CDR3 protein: CASKRGRSDTEQFF; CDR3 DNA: TGTGCCAGCAAAAGGGGGCGATCCGACACCGAGCAGTTCTTC
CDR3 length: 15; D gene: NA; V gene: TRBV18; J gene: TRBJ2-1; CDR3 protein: CASSPAGSSYNEQFF; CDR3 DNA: TGTGCCAGCTCGCCGGCGGGCTCGAGCTACAATGAGCAGTTCTTC
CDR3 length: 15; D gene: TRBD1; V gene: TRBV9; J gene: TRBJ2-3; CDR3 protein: CASSAGQAHTDTQYF; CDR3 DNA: TGTGCCAGCAGCGCCGGACAGGCCCACACAGATACGCAGTATTTT
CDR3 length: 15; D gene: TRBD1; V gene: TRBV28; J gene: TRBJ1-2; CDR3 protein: CASRGGDRINYGYTF; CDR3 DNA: TGTGCCAGCCGGGGGGGGGACAGAATTAACTATGGCTACACCTTC